This T cell receptor (beta chain) was sequenced for a study of beta chain features in type 1 diabetes. Study-wide background: Patients did not differ from healthy donors in age, gender or cell yield. Sorted cells, approximately 100,000,000 in number, were examined across all samples. Broader study findings: The study found fewer insertions and more deletions at VDJ junctions in type 1 diabetes patients. Sequencing from cDNA could over-represent high-TCR-expressing cells. A moderate, significant TCRB CDR3 shortening appeared in type 1 diabetes across four CD4+ subsets.

Concerning this clone itself: Its antigen is unknown.

Expressed TCRB transcripts were sequenced because the entire RNA isolate underwent reverse transcription. Produced via immunoSEQ multiplex PCR; TCRdb's table is partial and in-frame only. The sample has around 710,000 clones; 9.5% to 15% are singletons. The CDR3 is 13 amino acids. V was clipped by 8 bases and J by 0 bases, with 8 bases between them. CDR1 is MDHEN, CDR2 SYDVKM, per germline. Sequenced material: naive CD4+ T cells from blood. The clonotype was recovered from a young man with type 1 diabetes. The chain employs TRBV28 and TRBJ1-5; the D is unclear. Written as DNA, the CDR3 is TGTGCCAGCTGTTCTCATAGCAATCAGCCCCAGCATTTT. It is translated as CASCSHSNQPQHF.